Each of the 17 T cell receptor beta chains below was sequenced from the same sample in a study of OX40 agonist ivuxolimab in advanced cancers. Generated by immunoSEQ multiplex PCR, the TCRdb table keeps only in-frame clones and is missing some. The data show about 79,000 clones, with approximately 94% seen just once and about 10% held by the top ten. The starting material was CD4+ or CD8+ T cells sorted from blood, obtained in a trial of the OX40 agonist ivuxolimab. The receptors were gathered from an adult with an advanced solid tumor such as melanoma, head and neck, liver or kidney cancer.

The V gene is TRBV6-5, the J gene TRBJ2-1; 8 nucleotides match TRBD1. The germline CDR1 and CDR2 sequences are MNHEY and SVGAGI. V gave up 5 bases and J gave up 11 bases; unmatched junction bases: 14. This CDR3 has 15 amino acids. CDR3 loop: CASSPQEDRAGKQFF. The DNA for the CDR3 is TGTGCCAGCAGTCCCCAGGAGGACAGGGCGGGTAAGCAGTTCTTC.

The chain employs TRBV6-5 and TRBJ2-1; D assignment may be TRBD1 or TRBD2 (5 bases each). CDR3 length: 14 amino acids. V lost 7 bases and J lost 0, with 10 bases in between. Germline assignment: CDR1 MNHEY and CDR2 SVGAGI. The CDR3 protein is CASTPGGSYNEQFF. The CDR3 DNA sequence: TGTGCCAGCACCCCTGGGGGCTCCTACAATGAGCAGTTCTTC.

The rearrangement uses TRBV7-9 and TRBJ1-1; no firm D call. This CDR3 contains 13 residues. V dropped 2 bases and J dropped 1 base, with 5 bases sitting between them. The germline gives CDR1 SEHNR, CDR2 FQNEAQ (reference sequence). In DNA, the CDR3 is TGTGCCAGCAGCTTACTTGGGAACACTGAAGCTTTCTTT. Translated, it gives CASSLLGNTEAFF.

V usage is TRBV29-1 and J usage is TRBJ2-1, with D possibly matching TRBD1 (6 bases). The V gene's germline CDR1 is SQVTM and CDR2 ANQGSEA. The CDR3 extends over 12 amino acids. Trimming removed 5 bases from V and 7 bases from J, with 12 bases in between. Here the CDR3 reads CSVTGTTNEQFF. CDR3 DNA sequence: TGCAGCGTTACCGGGACAACTAATGAGCAGTTCTTC.

The chain links TRBV7-9 to TRBJ2-7; a possible D gene is TRBD2 (6 bases). The V end was cut by 2 bases, the J end by 0 bases, with 8 bases between. Germline values: CDR1 SEHNR, CDR2 FQNEAQ (reference sequence). This CDR3 has 14 amino acids. The CDR3 region is CASSLIGGSYEQYF. The CDR3 DNA reads TGTGCCAGCAGCTTAATCGGGGGCTCCTACGAGCAGTACTTC.

This clone was seen more than once but under ten times. J is TRBJ1-1 and V is TRBV7-9; 9 nucleotides align to TRBD1. The CDR3 is 16 residues long. Germline V gene data show CDR1 as SEHNR and CDR2 as FQNEAQ (reference sequence). The V and J ends lost 5 bases and 1 base, in that order; junction bases with no gene match: 8. The CDR3, as DNA: TGTGCCAGCAGCCTAATCGGGACAGGGTGGAACACTGAAGCTTTCTTT. Translating gives CASSLIGTGWNTEAFF.

The V call is TRBV10-3, the J call TRBJ1-1, with D possibly being TRBD1 (6 bases). The CDR3 length is 13 residues. Germline values: CDR1 ENHRY, CDR2 SYGVKD. The V gene lost 4 bases and the J gene lost 3 bases, with 9 bases spanning the gap. Written as DNA, the CDR3 is TGTGCCATCAGTGTAGAGGGGGACACTGAAGCTTTCTTT. This gives the protein CAISVEGDTEAFF.

The CDR3, as DNA: TGTGCCAGCTCACCTACCCCCTCCGGGACAGGGGGTGATGAGCAGTACTTC. Amino acid sequence: CASSPTPSGTGGDEQYF. This chain links TRBV18 with TRBJ2-7; TRBD1 matches at 11 bases. The CDR3 is 17 amino acids. J gave up 7 bases and V 3 bases, and 14 bases lay outside the gene matches. Germline CDR1 is KGHSH and CDR2 is LQKENI.

The chain recombines TRBV23-1 with TRBJ2-7, with D uncertain. TRBV23-1 is treated as an ORF (open reading frame) with a function not yet certain. V lost 8 bases and J lost 3, with 11 bases in between. The CDR3 runs 12 residues. The CDR3 is CASPRRFYEQYF. CDR3 DNA: TGCGCCAGCCCTAGAAGGTTCTACGAGCAGTACTTC.

V is TRBV28 and J is TRBJ1-1, with D maybe TRBD1 (5 bases). Germline V CDR1 and CDR2: MDHEN, SYDVKM. The CDR3 totals 15 residues. V lost 3 bases and J 0 bases, leaving 11 bases between the germline ends. For the CDR3, the DNA is TGTGCCAGCAGTTTGTCGGGGACTATGAACACTGAAGCTTTCTTT. Translated, it gives CASSLSGTMNTEAFF.

This clone was detected once. This chain joins TRBV27 and TRBJ2-3; 7 bases align to TRBD2. CDR1 is MNHEY, CDR2 SMNVEV, per germline (reference sequence). Trimming cost V 4 bases and J 0 bases; bases outside gene matches: 10. CDR3 length equals 17 residues. CDR3 sequence reads: CASSSPWGGRSTDTQYF. As DNA, the CDR3 is TGTGCCAGCAGTTCTCCCTGGGGAGGGCGGAGCACAGATACGCAGTATTTT.

The table lists this clone with a few counts. The rearrangement joins TRBV10-3 to TRBJ2-7; D call uncertain. V gave up 3 bases and J gave up 0 bases, with 6 bases separating them. The CDR3 has 13 residues. Per the germline V gene, CDR1 is ENHRY and CDR2 is SYGVKD. DNA of the CDR3: TGTGCCATCAGTGAACAGTTCTCCTACGAGCAGTACTTC. Amino acid sequence: CAISEQFSYEQYF.

The chain recombines TRBV23-1 with TRBJ2-7; the D gene is possibly TRBD1 (5 bases). TRBV23-1 is recorded as an ORF, its role being uncertain. V was pared by 0 bases and J by 5 bases, with 11 bases between. The CDR3 runs to 14 residues. CDR3 residues: CASSQSGLDNEQYF. The CDR3 DNA sequence: TGCGCCAGCAGTCAATCTGGGCTGGACAACGAGCAGTACTTC.

The genes are TRBV7-9 and TRBJ1-4; D remains unclear. The CDR3 consists of 14 residues. Germline V gives CDR1 SEHNR, CDR2 FQNEAQ (reference sequence). Trimming pared 7 bases from V and 3 bases from J, leaving 12 bases between. CDR3 sequence (DNA): TGTGCCAGCACTCATTTGGACCCTAATGAAAAACTGTTTTTT. This encodes CASTHLDPNEKLFF.

CDR3 in amino acids: CASSLPGYEQFF. CDR3 in DNA: TGTGCCAGCAGTCTACCCGGTTATGAGCAGTTCTTC. This rearrangement joins TRBV6-5 to TRBJ2-1; D call uncertain. This CDR3 has 12 amino acids. Germline V gives CDR1 MNHEY, CDR2 SVGAGI. V was cut by 5 bases and J by 8 bases, with 10 bases left in between.

V gene TRBV7-3 combines with J gene TRBJ2-1; the D is unclear. V shed 1 base and J shed 6 bases, with 4 bases lying between them. The germline gives CDR1 SGHTA, CDR2 FQGTGA. The CDR3 is 12 residues long. The CDR3 sequence: CASSLSSNEQFF. The CDR3 DNA reads as TGTGCCAGCAGCTTAAGCAGCAATGAGCAGTTCTTC.

The chain's CDR3 is CASSYKQTNEQYF. CDR3 DNA: TGTGCCAGCAGTTATAAACAGACGAACGAGCAGTACTTC. The V and J genes are TRBV6-6 and TRBJ2-7; D unclear. The CDR3 contains 13 residues. Germline assignment: CDR1 MNHNY and CDR2 SVGAGI (reference sequence). Trimming pared 3 bases from V and 5 bases from J, leaving 11 bases between.